In this sample, the clone carrying this T cell receptor (beta chain) is medium-sized. This specimen comes from a study of molecular identifiers for immune sequencing clone quantification. TCRdb called the PCR reads again in MiXCR, with one record for every CDR3 protein. The repertoire has tens of thousands of distinct CDR3 sequences, roughly 19% of them found once; the top ten carry about 1.2%. This CDR3 contains 14 residues. Germline trimming cut 4 bases from V and 4 bases from J; bases unmatched to any gene: 3. CDR1 is LGHNA and CDR2 is YSLEER in the germline V gene. The source of this sequence is a human donor in good health. Some libraries in this study had Jurkat cell RNA spiked in. V is TRBV4-3 and J is TRBJ2-3; TRBD2 matches at 9 bases. Specimen: naive CD8+ T cells from blood, with Jurkat cell RNA spiked in. Documented subset: FACS-sorted CD8+CD4-CCR7+CD45RA+ naive T cells. CDR3 nucleotide sequence: TGCGCCAGCAGCCTAGCGGGAGTTGCAGATACGCAGTATTTT. Residues: CASSLAGVADTQYF.